The clone carrying this T cell receptor (beta chain) came up a few times. Some clones are missing from TCRdb's copy, which holds only in-frame ones; the method was immunoSEQ multiplex PCR. The table lists about 68,000 clones, about 89% of them singletons, with 0.86% in the top ten. The data were taken from a study of T cell changes during pregnancy in multiple sclerosis. The CDR3 is made up of 15 amino acids. The germline gives CDR1 ENHRY, CDR2 SYGVKD. V was pared by 0 bases and J by 6 bases, with 1 base of the junction left unmatched. This TCR was sampled from a female donor with multiple sclerosis, enrolled in a pregnancy study. V gene TRBV10-3 combines with J gene TRBJ2-1; 11 positions match TRBD2. The sample in question was peripheral blood, obtained in the second trimester of pregnancy. The DNA of the CDR3 is TGTGCCATCAGTGAGTCGACTAGCGGGGCCAATGAGCAGTTCTTC. It yields the protein CAISESTSGANEQFF.